This T cell receptor beta chain was retrieved from a study of molecular identifiers for immune sequencing clone quantification. The CDR3 extends over 14 amino acids. Germline V CDR1 and CDR2: MDHEN, SYDVKM. TCRdb ran MiXCR on the PCR reads and lists one entry per CDR3 protein. This sample has some 580,000 distinct CDR3 sequences, with roughly 25% found just once. A note on this clonotype: One junction end disagrees with the germline gene, perhaps due to a read error.

Sequenced material: naive CD8+ T cells from blood, with Jurkat cell RNA spiked in. The subset denotes: FACS-sorted CD8+CD4-CCR7+CD45RA+ naive T cells. The sequence was obtained from a human donor in good health. Some libraries in this study had Jurkat cell RNA spiked in. The rearrangement joins TRBV28 to TRBJ1-5; D not certain. CDR3 in amino acids: CASSLGQRNQPQHF. Here the CDR3 DNA reads TGTGCCAGCAGTTTAGGGCAGCGGAATCAGCCCCAGCATTTC. The full variable domain, its missing parts supplied by reference TRBV28 and TRBJ1-5, is DVKVTQSSRYLVKRTGEKVFLECVQDMDHENMFWYRQDPGLGLRLIYFSYDVKMKEKGDIPEGYSVSREKKERFSLILESASTNQTSMYLCASSLGQRNQPQHFGDGTRLSIL.